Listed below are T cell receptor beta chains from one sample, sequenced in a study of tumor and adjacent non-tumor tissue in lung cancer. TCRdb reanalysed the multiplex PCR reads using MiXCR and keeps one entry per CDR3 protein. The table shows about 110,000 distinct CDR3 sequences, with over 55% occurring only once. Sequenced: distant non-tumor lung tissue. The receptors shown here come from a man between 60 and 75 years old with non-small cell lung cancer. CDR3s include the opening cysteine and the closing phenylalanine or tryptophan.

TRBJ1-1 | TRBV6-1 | CASRPEGAGFPFEAFF
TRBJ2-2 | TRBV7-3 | CASSLIPGELFF
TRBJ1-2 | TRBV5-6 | CASSLESGGVRYTF
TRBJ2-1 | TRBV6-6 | CASRPRDRVSSYNEQFF
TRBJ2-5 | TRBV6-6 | CASSEPETQYF
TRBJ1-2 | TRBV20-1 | CSASLPGSYGYTF
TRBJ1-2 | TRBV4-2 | CASSLGTTNYGYTF
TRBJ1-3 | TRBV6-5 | CASSKKTVGVSGNTIYF
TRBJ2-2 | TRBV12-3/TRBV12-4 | CASCPLSGANAGELFF
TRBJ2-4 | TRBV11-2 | CASSLETRVNIQYF
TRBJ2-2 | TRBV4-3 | CASSQDRRNLAGELSF
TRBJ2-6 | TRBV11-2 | CASTSGANAMTF
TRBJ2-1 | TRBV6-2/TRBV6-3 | CASSLPGTMGNEQFF
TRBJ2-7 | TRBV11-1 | CASNFTGGAYEQYF
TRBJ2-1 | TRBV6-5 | CASSYGATNYNDQFF
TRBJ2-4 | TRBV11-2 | CASSLKPDKAKNIQYF
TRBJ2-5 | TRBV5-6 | CASSYAPSGVGGEIQYF
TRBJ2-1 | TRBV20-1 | CSVRSRDRGGHEQFF
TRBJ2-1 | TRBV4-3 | CASSQDYGEAYNEQFF
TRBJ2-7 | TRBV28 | CASSFVEGYEQYF
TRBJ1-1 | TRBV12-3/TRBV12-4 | CASNLGGMNTEACF
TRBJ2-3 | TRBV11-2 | CASSHPRQGTDAQYF
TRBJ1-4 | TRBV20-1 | CSARGVSGDEKLFF
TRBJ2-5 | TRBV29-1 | CSGRSGMETQYF
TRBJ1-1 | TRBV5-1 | CASSLDMDITEASF
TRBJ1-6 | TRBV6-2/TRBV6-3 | CASTPVLMNSPLHF
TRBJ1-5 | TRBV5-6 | CASGFETGLSQPQHF
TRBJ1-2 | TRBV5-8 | CANSMDINYGYTF
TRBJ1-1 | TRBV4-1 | CASSRSAPGSNIEAFF
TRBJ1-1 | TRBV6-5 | CTSTGTMNTEAFF
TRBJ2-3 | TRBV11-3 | CDSRPMVRSSTDTQYF